The clone carrying this TCR beta chain was counted a few times. The J segment lost 5 bases and the V segment lost 0 bases, leaving 4 bases of the junction unmatched. Germline loops: CDR1 SEHNR, CDR2 FQNEAQ (reference sequence). This CDR3 spans 14 amino acids. This specimen comes from a study of blood T cell repertoires in COVID-19. As for the study in general: COVID-19 samples collected from the United States, Italy and Spain covered acute and convalescent phases. T cells, B-cell-depleted T cells, or PBMCs supplied cDNA or gDNA.

Original methodology: The authors estimated nucleated cell counts from reference gene primer amplification. Data came from immunoSEQ multiplex PCR; TCRdb stores just in-frame clones and leaves some out. V, J and clone size derive from that table, while D and trimming were established from the DNA sequence. The sample holds about 400,000 clones, around 89% seen once. The sample was peripheral blood. This chain links TRBV7-9 with TRBJ2-7, with 7 bases identical to TRBD1. This TCR came from a man aged 40-55 years with acute or convalescent COVID-19. CDR3 protein: CASSLARQGDEQYF. DNA of the CDR3: TGTGCCAGCAGCTTAGCGCGGCAGGGGGACGAGCAGTACTTC. The variable domain in full, completed from reference TRBV7-9 and TRBJ2-7, reads DTGVSQNPRHKITKRGQNVTFRCDPISEHNRLYWYRQTLGQGPEFLTYFQNEAQLEKSRLLSDRFSAERPKGSFSTLEIQRTEQGDSAMYLCASSLARQGDEQYFGPGTRLTVT.